This T cell receptor (beta chain) is drawn from a study of blood T cell repertoires in COVID-19. For the study at large: The study drew acute and convalescent COVID-19 samples from the United States, Italy and Spain.

Libraries were prepared by immunoSEQ multiplex PCR; TCRdb keeps only in-frame clonotypes and omits some of them. The profile shows tens of thousands of clones, 65% to 90% of them singletons. This clone appeared a single time. After removal of 4 bases from V and 10 bases from J, the junction contained 6 bases not matched to a gene. The CDR3 has 13 residues. Per the germline V gene, CDR1 is MNHEY and CDR2 is SVGAGI. This TCR was sampled from a human donor in a cohort sampled during active COVID-19. This sequence joins TRBV6-5 and TRBJ2-1; 8 positions agree with TRBD1. The sample consisted of peripheral blood. In nucleotides, the CDR3 is TGTGCCAGCAGTTCCCAGGGGGCGGGGGAGCAGTTCTTC. Translating it yields CASSSQGAGEQFF.